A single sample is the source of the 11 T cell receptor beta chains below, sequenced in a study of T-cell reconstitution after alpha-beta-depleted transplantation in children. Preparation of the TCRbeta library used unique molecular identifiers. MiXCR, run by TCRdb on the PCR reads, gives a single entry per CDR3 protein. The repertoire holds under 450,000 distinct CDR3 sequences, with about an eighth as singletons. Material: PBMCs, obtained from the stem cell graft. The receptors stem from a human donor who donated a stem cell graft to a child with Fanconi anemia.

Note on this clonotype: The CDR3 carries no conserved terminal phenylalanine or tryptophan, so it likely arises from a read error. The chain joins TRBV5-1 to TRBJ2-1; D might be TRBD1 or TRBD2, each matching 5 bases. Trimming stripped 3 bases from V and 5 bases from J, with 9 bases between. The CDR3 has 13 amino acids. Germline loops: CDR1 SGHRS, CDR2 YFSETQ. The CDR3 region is CASSWDPNNEQFI. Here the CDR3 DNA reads TGCGCCAGCAGCTGGGACCCGAACAATGAGCAGTTCATC.

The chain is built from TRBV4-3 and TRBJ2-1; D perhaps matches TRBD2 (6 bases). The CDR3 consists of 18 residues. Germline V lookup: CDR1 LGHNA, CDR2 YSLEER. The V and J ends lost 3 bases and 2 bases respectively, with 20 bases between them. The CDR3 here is CASSQDYTGTVTYNEQFF. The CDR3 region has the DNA TGCGCCAGCAGCCAGGACTATACCGGGACGGTTACCTACAATGAGCAGTTCTTC.

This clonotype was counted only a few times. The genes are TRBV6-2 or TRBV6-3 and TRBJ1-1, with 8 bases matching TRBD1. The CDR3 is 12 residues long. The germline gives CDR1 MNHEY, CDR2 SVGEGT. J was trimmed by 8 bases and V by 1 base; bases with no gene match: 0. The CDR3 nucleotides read TGTGCCAGCAGTTACTGGACAGGGGAAGCTTTCTTT. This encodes CASSYWTGEAFF.

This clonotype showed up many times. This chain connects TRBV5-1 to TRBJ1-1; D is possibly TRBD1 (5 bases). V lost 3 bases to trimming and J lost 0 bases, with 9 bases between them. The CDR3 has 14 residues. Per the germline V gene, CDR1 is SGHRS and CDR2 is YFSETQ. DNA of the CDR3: TGCGCCAGCAGCTGGGACCCCCTGAACACTGAAGCTTTCTTT. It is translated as CASSWDPLNTEAFF.

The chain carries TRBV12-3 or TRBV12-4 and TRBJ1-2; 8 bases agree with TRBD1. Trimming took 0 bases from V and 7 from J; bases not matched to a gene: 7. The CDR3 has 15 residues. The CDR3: CASSLAQTGEGGYTF. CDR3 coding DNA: TGTGCCAGCAGTTTAGCCCAGACAGGGGAAGGTGGCTACACCTTC.

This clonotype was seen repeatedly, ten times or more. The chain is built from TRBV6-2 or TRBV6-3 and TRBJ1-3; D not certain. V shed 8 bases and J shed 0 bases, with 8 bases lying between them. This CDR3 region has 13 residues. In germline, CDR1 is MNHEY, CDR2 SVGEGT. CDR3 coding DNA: TGTGCCAGCCAAAGAGTCTCTGGAAACACCATATATTTT. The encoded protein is CASQRVSGNTIYF.

CDR3: CSAPPGHGLNTEAFF. As DNA, the CDR3 is TGCAGTGCCCCCCCGGGACACGGGCTGAACACTGAAGCTTTCTTT. V is TRBV20-1 and J is TRBJ1-1, with a weak D call TRBD1 (6 bases). This CDR3 has 15 amino acids. Trimming cost V 6 bases and J 0 bases, with 17 bases left between them. CDR1 DFQATT and CDR2 SNEGSKA come from the germline V gene (reference sequence).

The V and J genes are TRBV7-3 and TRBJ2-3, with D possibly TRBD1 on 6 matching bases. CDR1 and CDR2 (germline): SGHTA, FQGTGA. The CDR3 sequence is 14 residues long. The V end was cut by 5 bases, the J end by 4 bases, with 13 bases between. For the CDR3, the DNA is TGTGCCAGCAGCCCCACAGGGTCCCCAGATACGCAGTATTTT. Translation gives CASSPTGSPDTQYF. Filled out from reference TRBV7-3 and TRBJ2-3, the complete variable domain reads GAGVSQTPSNKVTEKGKYVELRCDPISGHTALYWYRQSLGQGPEFLIYFQGTGAADDSGLPNDRFFAVRPEGSVSTLKIQRTERGDSAVYLCASSPTGSPDTQYFGPGTRLTVL.

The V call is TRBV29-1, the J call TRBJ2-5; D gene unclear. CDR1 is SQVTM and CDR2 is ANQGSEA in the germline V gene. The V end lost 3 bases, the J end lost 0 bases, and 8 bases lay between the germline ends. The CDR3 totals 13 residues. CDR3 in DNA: TGCAGCGTTGAGTTGTCGAACCAAGAGACCCAGTACTTC. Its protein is CSVELSNQETQYF.

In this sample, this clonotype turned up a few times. In DNA, the CDR3 is TGTGCCAGCCCCTGGGGGGGGGGCTCCTACAATGAGCAGTTCTTC. Residues: CASPWGGGSYNEQFF. This chain joins TRBV5-7 and TRBJ2-1, with 7 bases fitting TRBD2. TRBV5-7 is identified as an open reading frame with a role that is uncertain. With 7 bases clipped from V and 0 bases from J, the junction kept 7 bases outside the gene matches. The CDR3 has 15 residues.

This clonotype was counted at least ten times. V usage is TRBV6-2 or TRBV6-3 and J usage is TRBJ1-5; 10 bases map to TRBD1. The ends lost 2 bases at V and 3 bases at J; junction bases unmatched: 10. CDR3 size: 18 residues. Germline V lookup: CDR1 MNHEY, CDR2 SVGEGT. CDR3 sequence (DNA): TGTGCCAGCAGTTACGAACACCCGGGACAGGGGTACAATCAGCCCCAGCATTTT. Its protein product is CASSYEHPGQGYNQPQHF.